The T cell receptor beta chain described here comes from a study of shared clonotypes between healthy human individuals. CDR1 and CDR2 (germline): SGHVS, FQNEAQ. There are 17 residues in the CDR3. V lost 5 bases and J lost 6; bases outside the gene matches: 13. Recent vaccinations or acute infections were absent in the healthy HIV-negative adult donors. The protocol was immunoSEQ multiplex PCR, while the TCRdb copy is restricted to in-frame clones and leaves out a portion. In the table there are about 690,000 clones, about nine tenths of which are singletons. This clone was detected once. Antigen: not known. Whole-study findings and limits: Investigators expected sequencing depth to affect clonotype sharing among donors.

Sequencing was performed on memory CD8+ T cells from PBMCs. Subset described: CD45RO+ cells pooled with CCR7-negative TemRA cells. The source is a young man in good health. Some clones in this sample may be carry-over from other donors' samples. The genes are TRBV7-8 and TRBJ1-2, with 12 bases aligning to TRBD1. The CDR3 here is CASSPNPSGQGAHGYTF. The CDR3 DNA reads as TGTGCCAGCAGCCCGAACCCGTCGGGACAGGGGGCCCATGGCTACACCTTC.